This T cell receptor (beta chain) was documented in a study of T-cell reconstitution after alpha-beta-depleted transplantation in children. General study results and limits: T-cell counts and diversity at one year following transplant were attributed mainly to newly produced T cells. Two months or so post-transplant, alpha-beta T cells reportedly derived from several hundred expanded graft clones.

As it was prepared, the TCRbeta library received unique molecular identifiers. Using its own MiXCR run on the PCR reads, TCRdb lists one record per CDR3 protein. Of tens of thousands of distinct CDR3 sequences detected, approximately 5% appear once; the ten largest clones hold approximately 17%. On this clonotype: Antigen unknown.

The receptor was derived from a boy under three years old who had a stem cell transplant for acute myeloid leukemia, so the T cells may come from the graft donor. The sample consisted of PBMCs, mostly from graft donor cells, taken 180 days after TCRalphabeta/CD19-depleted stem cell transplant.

The CDR3 nucleotides read TGTGCCAGTAGTATCTGGGACAGCCACCAAGAGACCCAGTACTTC. It is translated as CASSIWDSHQETQYF. The chain combines TRBV19 with TRBJ2-5; 7 nucleotides agree with TRBD1. Germline V gene lookup returns CDR1 LNHDA and CDR2 SQIVND (reference sequence). This CDR3 has 15 amino acids. After removal of 3 bases from V and 0 bases from J, the junction contained 4 bases not matched to a gene.